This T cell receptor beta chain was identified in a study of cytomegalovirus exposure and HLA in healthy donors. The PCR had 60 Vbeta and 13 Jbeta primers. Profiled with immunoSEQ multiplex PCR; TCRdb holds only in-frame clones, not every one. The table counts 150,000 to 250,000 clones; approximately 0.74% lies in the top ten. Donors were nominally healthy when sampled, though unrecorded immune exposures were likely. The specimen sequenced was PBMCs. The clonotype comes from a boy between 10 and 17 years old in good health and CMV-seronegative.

The DNA of the CDR3 is TGTGCCAGCAGTTTTTCGACAGGGGAGATTCTGCAGTACTTC. This encodes CASSFSTGEILQYF. The V and J genes are TRBV6-6 and TRBJ2-7, with 8 bases identical to TRBD1. This CDR3 spans 14 amino acids. V was clipped by 4 bases and J by 9 bases; unmatched bases: 11. CDR1 MNHNY and CDR2 SVGAGI come from the germline V gene (reference sequence).